These T cell receptor beta chains were read from a single sample in a study of T cells in Graves' hyperthyroidism and ophthalmopathy. TCRdb used MiXCR to reprocess the multiplex PCR reads, holding one entry per CDR3 protein. The sample yields roughly 330,000 distinct CDR3 sequences, approximately 16% seen once. Sequencing was done on a sample of blood. These receptors were obtained from a man aged 25-45 years with Graves' hyperthyroidism. CDR3s leave out the opening cysteine and the closing phenylalanine or tryptophan. The D gene is left open where the match is weak.

d_call j_call v_call cdr3_aa
TRBD1 TRBJ2-7 TRBV20-1 SARPGTGLVYEQY
. TRBJ2-2 TRBV11-2 ASSKQNTGELF
. TRBJ2-3 TRBV3-1 ASSQDAGVTDTQY
. TRBJ2-3 TRBV24-1 ATSATRDTQY
. TRBJ1-1 TRBV5-1 ASSFYICSAIPRDSEAF
TRBD1 TRBJ1-5 TRBV2 ASSQGAPGPQH
TRBD2 TRBJ2-1 TRBV20-1 SASGLAGGNEQF
. TRBJ2-5 TRBV5-1 ASSRDSGGETQY
. TRBJ2-7 TRBV7-9 ASSQLLAGEQY
TRBD1 TRBJ2-5 TRBV6-1 ASSEGQGLAETQY
. TRBJ2-1 TRBV29-1 SVVRHGSQYEQF
. TRBJ2-5 TRBV6-1 ASRKRGEETQY
TRBD1 TRBJ2-1 TRBV7-9 ASSLVLGQGAEQF
. TRBJ2-3 TRBV5-1 ASSSPPTDTQY
. TRBJ2-7 TRBV14 ASSQEAASSYYEQY
. TRBJ2-7 TRBV27 ASSPDVRLYEQY
TRBD2 TRBJ2-2 TRBV7-9 ASSFRAGGPYTGELF
. TRBJ2-3 TRBV12-3/TRBV12-4 ASSFGLIGNSDTQY
TRBD2 TRBJ2-3 TRBV5-1 ASSRRPGLAGVDTQY
. TRBJ2-7 TRBV12-3/TRBV12-4 ASTGQRALGEQY
. TRBJ2-7 TRBV5-1 ASSLLVASSSYEQY
. TRBJ1-2 TRBV11-2 ASSLAGVYGYT
. TRBJ2-7 TRBV6-2/TRBV6-3 ASLFGGPSNEQY
. TRBJ2-7 TRBV7-9 ASSYGITYEQY
TRBD2 TRBJ2-1 TRBV10-1 ASSEVAGEDEQF
TRBD2 TRBJ2-7 TRBV6-1 ASSYRIQSSGSSYEQY
TRBD2 TRBJ2-1 TRBV7-2 ASSPRAGVNYNEQF
. TRBJ2-2 TRBV28 ATYNTGELF
. TRBJ2-7 TRBV11-3 ASSLSQPSGYEQY
. TRBJ2-5 TRBV28 ASSFPSARSRRETQY
. TRBJ1-1 TRBV6-5 ASRRTTGTEAF
TRBD1 TRBJ1-6 TRBV19 ASRTGGSSPLH
. TRBJ2-7 TRBV20-1 SARTASLSYEQY
. TRBJ2-7 TRBV28 ASSRGGISYEQY
TRBD1 TRBJ1-2 TRBV11-1 ASSFRDRVNYGYT
. TRBJ1-6 TRBV5-1 ASSLERMYSPLH
. TRBJ1-5 TRBV20-1 SARERTTARSGLNQPQH
TRBD2 TRBJ2-2 TRBV5-1 ASSSLGGANTGELF
. TRBJ2-6 TRBV5-1 ASGTTLAGANVLT
. TRBJ2-7 TRBV19 ASSITVAGSYEQY
. TRBJ2-2 TRBV5-5 ASSSQPPGELF
. TRBJ2-7 TRBV6-1 ASSSGGGSSYEQY
. TRBJ1-1 TRBV20-1 SARGGRENDEAF
. TRBJ1-2 TRBV12-3/TRBV12-4 ASSLTVGYT
. TRBJ2-6 TRBV13 ASSPWGGGANVLT
TRBD1 TRBJ2-1 TRBV20-1 SATDRGWVEF
. TRBJ2-3 TRBV7-3 ASSINLSDTQY
. TRBJ1-5 TRBV27 ASSVQAGGGQPQH
TRBD1 TRBJ1-2 TRBV12-3/TRBV12-4 ASSQGQFLGYT